Listed below are T cell receptor beta chains from one sample, sequenced in a study of CD8+ T cells in alopecia areata. TCRdb's table, derived via immunoSEQ multiplex PCR, lists solely in-frame clones and lacks some. The sample contains about 200,000 clones, roughly 64% of which appear only once. Sequences were derived from CD4+ T cells sorted from blood, sampled at week 24, from a patient treated with tofacitinib. The receptors originated from a human donor with alopecia areata. CDR3s include the opening cysteine and the closing phenylalanine or tryptophan. D genes are given only for firm matches. Only part of the rows carry a size: once, few, many, or a class if the clone is expanded.

J: TRBJ1-1; D: -; V: TRBV18; size: few; CDR3: CASSPNSANTEAFF
J: TRBJ1-6; D: -; V: TRBV5-6; size: -; CDR3: CASSPAGSSYNSPLHF
J: TRBJ1-1; D: -; V: TRBV20-1; size: -; CDR3: CSAKMNTEAFF
J: TRBJ1-1; D: -; V: TRBV30; size: -; CDR3: CAWSLSGTFKNTEAFF
J: TRBJ1-5; D: -; V: TRBV20-1; size: -; CDR3: CSVEHNQPQHF
J: TRBJ2-5; D: -; V: TRBV29-1; size: -; CDR3: CSVEDPTEETQYF
J: TRBJ2-3; D: TRBD1; V: TRBV25-1; size: -; CDR3: CASTSRDRGTDTQYF
J: TRBJ1-4; D: TRBD1; V: TRBV9; size: -; CDR3: CASSVENRGLGNEKLFF
J: TRBJ1-1; D: TRBD1; V: TRBV4-1; size: -; CDR3: CASSFKGGQGLGTEAFF
J: TRBJ2-3; D: -; V: TRBV9; size: once; CDR3: CASSVGPPDTQYF
J: TRBJ2-3; D: -; V: TRBV20-1; size: once; CDR3: CSVTGGDTQYF
J: TRBJ2-7; D: -; V: TRBV19; size: few; CDR3: CASTSVGAGRYEQYF
J: TRBJ2-7; D: TRBD2; V: TRBV5-1; size: -; CDR3: CASRGTSGNYEQYF
J: TRBJ1-1; D: -; V: TRBV10-3; size: -; CDR3: CAISEGGNTEAFF
J: TRBJ2-5; D: -; V: TRBV14; size: -; CDR3: CASSQDPGAWKTQYF
J: TRBJ2-5; D: TRBD2; V: TRBV7-8; size: -; CDR3: CASSGGGQETQYF
J: TRBJ2-5; D: TRBD2; V: TRBV7-2; size: -; CDR3: CASSRTSGFQETQYF
J: TRBJ2-6; D: -; V: TRBV7-2; size: -; CDR3: CASSLVGGIVLTF
J: TRBJ2-7; D: -; V: TRBV2; size: -; CDR3: CASSEQGSLYEQYF
J: TRBJ2-7; D: -; V: TRBV29-1; size: once; CDR3: CSVEQGTHEQYF
J: TRBJ2-7; D: -; V: TRBV5-1; size: few; CDR3: CASSFSGDSYEQYF
J: TRBJ1-4; D: TRBD1; V: TRBV5-6; size: -; CDR3: CASSLPGTGNEKLFF
J: TRBJ2-3; D: TRBD1; V: TRBV6-5; size: few; CDR3: CASSRTGGTDTQYF
J: TRBJ2-7; D: TRBD2; V: TRBV5-1; size: few; CDR3: CASSLTSAAYEQYF
J: TRBJ2-3; D: -; V: TRBV7-9; size: -; CDR3: CASSLEGHGDTQYF
J: TRBJ2-3; D: -; V: TRBV6-1; size: -; CDR3: CASSAPGWGSSTDTQYF
J: TRBJ2-1; D: -; V: TRBV5-6; size: -; CDR3: CASSLVTGYEQFF
J: TRBJ2-7; D: -; V: TRBV4-1; size: -; CDR3: CASSQSPGSTGEQYF
J: TRBJ2-5; D: -; V: TRBV2; size: -; CDR3: CASSLGREETQYF
J: TRBJ1-6; D: -; V: TRBV11-1; size: -; CDR3: CASRVDRDWGSPLHF
J: TRBJ1-1; D: -; V: TRBV25-1; size: few; CDR3: CASTPQGGGAEAFF
J: TRBJ1-2; D: -; V: TRBV15; size: few; CDR3: CATSRAEGYGGYTF
J: TRBJ2-6; D: -; V: TRBV7-8; size: few; CDR3: CASSLGVSSGANVLTF
J: TRBJ2-3; D: TRBD2; V: TRBV6-9; size: -; CDR3: CASSYQGLAVLGDTQYF
J: TRBJ1-1; D: -; V: TRBV29-1; size: few; CDR3: CSVENGAGAVAFF
J: TRBJ2-5; D: -; V: TRBV15; size: -; CDR3: CATSRDQGGLETQYF
J: TRBJ2-7; D: -; V: TRBV29-1; size: -; CDR3: CSVGGAGEQYF
J: TRBJ1-6; D: -; V: TRBV4-3; size: -; CDR3: CASSQDLIQESSYNSPLHF
J: TRBJ2-3; D: TRBD2; V: TRBV30; size: -; CDR3: CAWSGREGITDTQYF
J: TRBJ2-5; D: -; V: TRBV18; size: -; CDR3: CASSPSSLQETQYF
J: TRBJ2-5; D: -; V: TRBV7-2; size: -; CDR3: CASSPGTRLETQYF
J: TRBJ2-7; D: -; V: TRBV29-1; size: -; CDR3: CSVQSGSYEQYF
J: TRBJ1-2; D: TRBD1; V: TRBV19; size: -; CDR3: CASSSDGTAFNYGYTF
J: TRBJ1-1; D: -; V: TRBV10-3; size: -; CDR3: CAISGDYTEAFF
J: TRBJ1-6; D: -; V: TRBV29-1; size: few; CDR3: CSVARGYNSPLHF
J: TRBJ2-7; D: -; V: TRBV5-1; size: few; CDR3: CASRTQTGGDEQYF
J: TRBJ2-4; D: TRBD2; V: TRBV14; size: -; CDR3: CASSQGLAGLNIQYF
J: TRBJ2-3; D: TRBD2; V: TRBV29-1; size: few; CDR3: CSGRLAGQRDTQYF
J: TRBJ1-5; D: -; V: TRBV18; size: -; CDR3: CASSRERGNQPQHF
J: TRBJ2-4; D: TRBD1; V: TRBV29-1; size: -; CDR3: CSVATGALKNIQYF
J: TRBJ1-5; D: TRBD1; V: TRBV5-1; size: -; CDR3: CASSYRGPYSNQPQHF
J: TRBJ2-1; D: -; V: TRBV9; size: -; CDR3: CASSKVVGVGNEQFF
J: TRBJ2-7; D: -; V: TRBV7-2; size: -; CDR3: CASSLTIQALYEQYF
J: TRBJ2-1; D: -; V: TRBV6-5; size: -; CDR3: CASSYFQTLPLEQFF
J: TRBJ1-1; D: -; V: TRBV9; size: -; CDR3: CASSALTGMGAFF